This TCR beta chain was retrieved from a study of long-term antiretroviral therapy in people with HIV. Study findings and constraints: ART adherence, viral resistance and therapy changes went unrecorded. Among HIV repertoires, CDR3 length ranges were narrower than those of controls. Following ART, diversity rose but still fell short of transplant donor controls.

Survey-level immunoSEQ v3.0 assays were run. The method was immunoSEQ multiplex PCR; TCRdb's version includes in-frame clones alone and lacks a portion of them. The sample yields about 16,000 clones, about 79% seen once. The count of this clone is one. Its antigen remains unidentified. The ends lost 3 bases at V and 1 base at J; junction bases unmatched: 18. The CDR3 sequence is 20 residues long. Germline CDR1 reads MDHEN; CDR2 reads SYDVKM. The material was unsorted PBMCs, obtained 1.5 years before starting antiretroviral therapy. The TCR comes from a woman in her fifties or sixties with HIV. This chain connects TRBV28 to TRBJ1-1; 9 nucleotides agree with TRBD1. DNA for the CDR3: TGTGCCAGCAGTTTCCTAATACCTTGGCCGGGACAGGGCTGGAACACTGAAGCTTTCTTT. Its translation: CASSFLIPWPGQGWNTEAFF.